Shown below are 6 T cell receptor beta chains from a single sample sequenced in a study of early T cells in non-severe SARS-CoV-2 infection. In TCRdb, the 5' RACE reads were re-called with MiXCR into one record per CDR3 protein. The sample has tens of thousands of distinct CDR3 sequences; about an eighth are singletons. The sample taken for sequencing was whole blood. The receptors stem from an adult who was a healthcare worker with PCR-confirmed SARS-CoV-2 infection or an uninfected control (not recorded which).

In this sample, this clonotype turned up many times. The chain uses TRBV12-3 or TRBV12-4 and TRBJ1-2; D gene uncertain. CDR3 length: 14 residues. V lost 6 bases to trimming and J lost 4 bases, with 15 bases between them. Written as DNA, the CDR3 is TGTGCCAGCAGCCATAGGGCAGCTGTCTATGGCTACACCTTC. It translates to CASSHRAAVYGYTF.

This clonotype was counted a single time. The genes are TRBV10-3 and TRBJ2-3, with 8 bases matching TRBD2. V gave up 4 bases and J gave up 7 bases; unmatched junction bases: 16. Germline V gene sequence: CDR1 ENHRY, CDR2 SYGVKD. CDR3 length equals 17 residues. The CDR3 bases are TGTGCCATCAGTGCACACCCGTTAGGCGGGGGGATATATACGCAGTATTTT. This encodes CAISAHPLGGGIYTQYF.

This rearrangement joins TRBV20-1 to TRBJ2-1; 15 bases line up with TRBD2. The germline CDR1 and CDR2 sequences are DFQATT and SNEGSKA (reference sequence). The CDR3 length is 17 residues. Trimming at V came to 3 bases and at J to 4 bases, leaving 7 bases not matched to a gene. CDR3 DNA: TGCAGTGCTAGGAGGGGGACTAGCGGGAGGTCATACAATGAGCAGTTCTTC. It translates to CSARRGTSGRSYNEQFF.

This clonotype was recorded many times. The chain is built from TRBV13 and TRBJ2-1; D not resolved. Per germline, CDR1 PRHDT and CDR2 FYEKMQ (reference sequence). The CDR3 consists of 14 residues. The V gene lost 2 bases and the J gene lost 6 bases, with 11 bases spanning the gap. This chain's CDR3 is CASSLSYRGNEQFF. The CDR3 DNA reads TGTGCCAGCAGCTTATCTTACCGAGGCAATGAGCAGTTCTTC. Together with reference TRBV13 and TRBJ2-1, the CDR3 gives the full variable domain: AAGVIQSPRHLIKEKRETATLKCYPIPRHDTVYWYQQGPGQDPQFLISFYEKMQSDKGSIPDRFSAQQFSDYHSELNMSSLELGDSALYFCASSLSYRGNEQFFGPGTRLTVL.

This clonotype was counted ten times or more. J is TRBJ2-7 and V is TRBV3-1; D is possibly TRBD1 (6 bases). Looked up from germline, CDR1 is LGHDT and CDR2 is YNNKEL (reference sequence). The germline V and J ends were trimmed by 4 bases and 0 bases, with 19 bases remaining between them. The CDR3 spans 17 residues. The CDR3 bases are TGTGCCAGCAGCCCGACTCTGGGGACATCTGGCTCCTACGAGCAGTACTTC. This codes for CASSPTLGTSGSYEQYF.

This clonotype was seen repeatedly, ten times or more. The chain employs TRBV6-5 and TRBJ1-6; D is possibly TRBD1 (5 bases). CDR1 and CDR2 (germline): MNHEY, SVGAGI. The ends were cut back, 6 bases at V and 0 bases at J, with 12 bases in the middle. This CDR3 is built from 16 residues. The CDR3 sequence: CASSRDGSSYNSPLHF. The CDR3 nucleotides are TGTGCCAGCAGCAGGGATGGGAGCTCCTATAATTCACCCCTCCACTTT.